A selection of T cell receptor beta chains follows, all from one sample in a study of blood T cell repertoires in COVID-19. Data came from immunoSEQ multiplex PCR; TCRdb stores just in-frame clones and leaves some out. The sample carries 300,000 to 350,000 clones, nearly 90% recorded once. Sequencing input: PBMCs or T cells enriched from blood (not recorded which). The receptor source for this set is a woman aged 18-29 years with acute COVID-19. The CDR3 runs from the conserved cysteine through the conserved F or W. Each record gives: V gene, J gene, clone size, D gene, CDR3 DNA, CDR3 protein. D genes are given only for firm matches. Clone sizes are given selectively: once, few, many, or a class where the clone is expanded.

V gene: TRBV30
J gene: TRBJ1-1
clone size: few
D gene: -
CDR3 DNA: TGTGCCTGGAGTGGAGGTTCGTCCGGGAACACTGAAGCTTTCTTT
CDR3 protein: CAWSGGSSGNTEAFF

V gene: TRBV4-1
J gene: TRBJ2-2
clone size: -
D gene: TRBD2
CDR3 DNA: TGCGCCAGCAGCCAAGCGGGACTAGCGGGAGCTTTCACCGGGGAGCTGTTTTTT
CDR3 protein: CASSQAGLAGAFTGELFF

V gene: TRBV21-1
J gene: TRBJ2-7
clone size: -
D gene: -
CDR3 DNA: TGTGCCAGCAGCAAAACCCGACAGACAGCCTACGAGCAGTACTTC
CDR3 protein: CASSKTRQTAYEQYF

V gene: TRBV21-1
J gene: TRBJ1-1
clone size: -
D gene: -
CDR3 DNA: TGTGCCAGCAGCAAAGGTCGGTTAGCCATGAACACTGAAGCTTTCTTT
CDR3 protein: CASSKGRLAMNTEAFF

V gene: TRBV7-9
J gene: TRBJ2-2
clone size: -
D gene: -
CDR3 DNA: TGTGCCAGCAGCTTAGGAGGAATTGGCGGGGAGCTGTTTTTT
CDR3 protein: CASSLGGIGGELFF

V gene: TRBV5-1
J gene: TRBJ2-1
clone size: -
D gene: TRBD1
CDR3 DNA: TGCGCCAGCAGCCGAGGACAGGGCCGCGATGAGCAGTTCTTC
CDR3 protein: CASSRGQGRDEQFF

V gene: TRBV6-5
J gene: TRBJ2-1
clone size: -
D gene: TRBD1
CDR3 DNA: TGTGGGGCGGGACAGGGGTACAATGAGCAGTTCTTC
CDR3 protein: CGAGQGYNEQFF

V gene: TRBV7-6
J gene: TRBJ2-2
clone size: -
D gene: -
CDR3 DNA: TGTGCCAGCAGCTTAGCGGGAGGTGGCGGGGAGCTGTTTTTT
CDR3 protein: CASSLAGGGGELFF

V gene: TRBV5-1
J gene: TRBJ1-4
clone size: -
D gene: TRBD1
CDR3 DNA: TGCGCCAGCAGCCAGACAGGGACAGCCAGGTCAACTAATGAAAAACTGTTTTTT
CDR3 protein: CASSQTGTARSTNEKLFF

V gene: TRBV5-6
J gene: TRBJ1-2
clone size: once
D gene: -
CDR3 DNA: TGTGCCAGCAGCTTGTACAGACAGCGTATCTATGGCTACACCTTC
CDR3 protein: CASSLYRQRIYGYTF

V gene: TRBV28
J gene: TRBJ1-6
clone size: -
D gene: -
CDR3 DNA: TGTGCTACTGAGACAGGCCGCTTGCCCCTCCACTTT
CDR3 protein: CATETGRLPLHF

V gene: TRBV19
J gene: TRBJ2-1
clone size: -
D gene: TRBD2
CDR3 DNA: TGTGCCAGTAGTCCGCGACTAGCGGGGAACAATGAGCAGTTCTTC
CDR3 protein: CASSPRLAGNNEQFF

V gene: TRBV7-3
J gene: TRBJ1-1
clone size: -
D gene: -
CDR3 DNA: TGTGCCAGCAGTAAAGACAGGAGTACTGAAGCTTTCTTT
CDR3 protein: CASSKDRSTEAFF

V gene: TRBV7-9
J gene: TRBJ2-2
clone size: -
D gene: TRBD1
CDR3 DNA: TGTGCCAGCAGCCCGGGGACAGGGAACACCGGGGAGCTGTTTTTT
CDR3 protein: CASSPGTGNTGELFF

V gene: TRBV2
J gene: TRBJ1-5
clone size: once
D gene: -
CDR3 DNA: TGTGCCAGCAGTGATTTGGGGGCACATCAGCCCCAGCATTTT
CDR3 protein: CASSDLGAHQPQHF

V gene: TRBV28
J gene: TRBJ1-3
clone size: -
D gene: -
CDR3 DNA: TGTGCCAGCAGTTTATGGAGGTTGGGACTTCGCTCTGGAAACACCATATATTTT
CDR3 protein: CASSLWRLGLRSGNTIYF

V gene: TRBV5-6
J gene: TRBJ2-3
clone size: -
D gene: -
CDR3 DNA: TGTGCCAGCACTCTAGAGGGTGGATCCACAGATACGCAGTATTTT
CDR3 protein: CASTLEGGSTDTQYF

V gene: TRBV10-3
J gene: TRBJ2-3
clone size: -
D gene: -
CDR3 DNA: TGTGCCATCAGTGAGTCGAGTGCCCCCAGAGGAGCTGGCACAGATACGCAGTATTTT
CDR3 protein: CAISESSAPRGAGTDTQYF

V gene: TRBV5-1
J gene: TRBJ1-1
clone size: -
D gene: -
CDR3 DNA: TGCGCCAGCAGCCCCGAACTTTACGAGAGGAACACTGAAGCTTTCTTT
CDR3 protein: CASSPELYERNTEAFF

V gene: TRBV11-2
J gene: TRBJ2-7
clone size: -
D gene: -
CDR3 DNA: TGTGCCAGCAGCTTCGTCGGGTACGAGCAGTACTTC
CDR3 protein: CASSFVGYEQYF

V gene: TRBV18
J gene: TRBJ2-2
clone size: once
D gene: TRBD2
CDR3 DNA: TGTGCCAGCTCACCCCCGGGACTAGCGGGAGTATACGGGGAGCTGTTTTTT
CDR3 protein: CASSPPGLAGVYGELFF

V gene: TRBV2
J gene: TRBJ1-5
clone size: -
D gene: -
CDR3 DNA: TGTGCCAGCGGTAAGGGGTGGGGCAATCAGCCCCAGCATTTT
CDR3 protein: CASGKGWGNQPQHF

V gene: TRBV19
J gene: TRBJ2-1
clone size: -
D gene: -
CDR3 DNA: TGTGCCAGTAGCGGTGGACTCGGGGTCTACAATGAGCAGTTCTTC
CDR3 protein: CASSGGLGVYNEQFF

V gene: TRBV3-1/TRBV3-2
J gene: TRBJ2-7
clone size: -
D gene: -
CDR3 DNA: TGTGCCAGCACCCCCGGGAGTTACACCTACGAGCAGTACTTC
CDR3 protein: CASTPGSYTYEQYF

V gene: TRBV11-2
J gene: TRBJ1-6
clone size: -
D gene: -
CDR3 DNA: TGTGCCAGCAGCCCCAACAGGGCCGGGAATTCACCCCTCCACTTT
CDR3 protein: CASSPNRAGNSPLHF

V gene: TRBV6-2/TRBV6-3
J gene: TRBJ2-7
clone size: few
D gene: -
CDR3 DNA: TGTGCCAGCAGTTACGCAGGCTACGAGCAGTACTTC
CDR3 protein: CASSYAGYEQYF

V gene: TRBV30
J gene: TRBJ2-3
clone size: -
D gene: TRBD2
CDR3 DNA: TGTGCCTGGAGTAGTGAGCGGGAGAGAGAGACGCAGTATTTT
CDR3 protein: CAWSSERERETQYF

V gene: TRBV7-9
J gene: TRBJ1-5
clone size: -
D gene: -
CDR3 DNA: TGTGCCAGCAGCTCCGGAGGTCTAAATCAGCCCCAGCATTTT
CDR3 protein: CASSSGGLNQPQHF

V gene: TRBV21-1
J gene: TRBJ2-1
clone size: -
D gene: -
CDR3 DNA: TGTGCCAGCAGCATTCCTACCTACAATGAGCAGTTCTTC
CDR3 protein: CASSIPTYNEQFF

V gene: TRBV14
J gene: TRBJ1-3
clone size: -
D gene: -
CDR3 DNA: TGTGCCAGCAGCCAAGCCGGGGTAGGAAACACCATATATTTT
CDR3 protein: CASSQAGVGNTIYF

V gene: TRBV9
J gene: TRBJ2-2
clone size: -
D gene: TRBD2
CDR3 DNA: TGTGCCAGCAGCTTATCCGGGACTAGCGGACCCACCGGGGAGCTGTTTTTT
CDR3 protein: CASSLSGTSGPTGELFF

V gene: TRBV5-4
J gene: TRBJ2-7
clone size: few
D gene: -
CDR3 DNA: TGTGCCAGCAGCTTGGGCCCCACGGGACAATACTACGAGCAGTACTTC
CDR3 protein: CASSLGPTGQYYEQYF

V gene: TRBV27
J gene: TRBJ2-7
clone size: -
D gene: TRBD1
CDR3 DNA: TGTGCCACCGCCCGGGACAGGTCCTACGAGCAGTACTTC
CDR3 protein: CATARDRSYEQYF

V gene: TRBV7-9
J gene: TRBJ2-1
clone size: -
D gene: -
CDR3 DNA: TGTGCCAGCACCCCGTTTGCGCTCCATGAGCAGTTCTTC
CDR3 protein: CASTPFALHEQFF

V gene: TRBV28
J gene: TRBJ2-1
clone size: -
D gene: TRBD2
CDR3 DNA: TGTGCCAGCAGTTTGGCTAGCGGTTCCTACAATGAGCAGTTCTTC
CDR3 protein: CASSLASGSYNEQFF

V gene: TRBV29-1
J gene: TRBJ2-2
clone size: -
D gene: -
CDR3 DNA: TGCAGCGCGGGAGCACAGGGTGGCGGGGAGCTGTTTTTT
CDR3 protein: CSAGAQGGGELFF

V gene: TRBV7-2
J gene: TRBJ2-2
clone size: -
D gene: -
CDR3 DNA: TGTGCCAGCAGCTTAGTGGGGCCGGCCCAGGGAAACACCGGGGAGCTGTTTTTT
CDR3 protein: CASSLVGPAQGNTGELFF

V gene: TRBV28
J gene: TRBJ2-3
clone size: -
D gene: -
CDR3 DNA: TGTGCCTTAGTGGGCTTGGGCACAGATACGCAGTATTTT
CDR3 protein: CALVGLGTDTQYF

V gene: TRBV28
J gene: TRBJ1-2
clone size: few
D gene: -
CDR3 DNA: TGTGCCAGCAGTTCCGAGGGGGTGGCCTATGGCTACACCTTC
CDR3 protein: CASSSEGVAYGYTF

V gene: TRBV28
J gene: TRBJ1-5
clone size: once
D gene: -
CDR3 DNA: TGTGCCAGCACCTCCGGGGGTAGCAATCAGCCCCAGCATTTT
CDR3 protein: CASTSGGSNQPQHF

V gene: TRBV11-3
J gene: TRBJ2-3
clone size: -
D gene: -
CDR3 DNA: TGTGCCAGCAGCTTAGCGTACACAGATACGCAGTATTTT
CDR3 protein: CASSLAYTDTQYF

V gene: TRBV21-1
J gene: TRBJ2-2
clone size: -
D gene: -
CDR3 DNA: TGTGCCAGCAGCAATAGGGACAGGGCCAACACCGGGGAGCTGTTTTTT
CDR3 protein: CASSNRDRANTGELFF

V gene: TRBV7-2
J gene: TRBJ2-1
clone size: -
D gene: -
CDR3 DNA: TGTGCCAGCAGCTTAGCCGTCTCCTACAATGAGCAGTTCTTC
CDR3 protein: CASSLAVSYNEQFF

V gene: TRBV5-6
J gene: TRBJ1-1
clone size: -
D gene: TRBD1
CDR3 DNA: TGTGCCAGCAGCTTTCAAGGGGGCTGGGGTGAGATGGCTTTCTTT
CDR3 protein: CASSFQGGWGEMAFF

V gene: TRBV11-3
J gene: TRBJ1-1
clone size: -
D gene: -
CDR3 DNA: TGTGCCAGCAGCTTAGACGCAGGGAACACTGAAGCTTTCTTT
CDR3 protein: CASSLDAGNTEAFF

V gene: TRBV10-3
J gene: TRBJ2-3
clone size: -
D gene: -
CDR3 DNA: TGTGCCATCAGTGAGGCGGGGACAGATACGCAGTATTTT
CDR3 protein: CAISEAGTDTQYF

V gene: TRBV5-1
J gene: TRBJ1-2
clone size: -
D gene: -
CDR3 DNA: TGCGCCAGCAGCCCAAATTTTGGGACACTTAATGGCTACACCTTC
CDR3 protein: CASSPNFGTLNGYTF

V gene: TRBV2
J gene: TRBJ1-3
clone size: few
D gene: TRBD1
CDR3 DNA: TGTGCCAGCACCTGGACAGGAGACTCTGGAAACACCATATATTTT
CDR3 protein: CASTWTGDSGNTIYF

V gene: TRBV27
J gene: TRBJ2-1
clone size: -
D gene: TRBD2
CDR3 DNA: TGTGCCAGCAGGGCTAGCGGGAGGGCCATGGTAAATGAGCAGTTCTTC
CDR3 protein: CASRASGRAMVNEQFF

V gene: TRBV10-3
J gene: TRBJ2-3
clone size: -
D gene: -
CDR3 DNA: TGTGCCATCAGTTACACAGGTGGTTCGAGCACAGATACGCAGTATTTT
CDR3 protein: CAISYTGGSSTDTQYF

V gene: TRBV7-2
J gene: TRBJ2-5
clone size: once
D gene: -
CDR3 DNA: TGTGCCAGCAGCTTAAGAGAGGAGCAAGAGACCCAGTACTTC
CDR3 protein: CASSLREEQETQYF

V gene: TRBV27
J gene: TRBJ1-6
clone size: -
D gene: TRBD1
CDR3 DNA: TGTGCCAGCAGTCCACCTCCGGGACAGGTCCTAAGAGTCGGAATTTCACCCCTCCACTTT
CDR3 protein: CASSPPPGQVLRVGISPLHF

V gene: TRBV24-1
J gene: TRBJ1-3
clone size: -
D gene: -
CDR3 DNA: TGTGCCACCAGTGATTTTGGACACTCTGGAAACACCATATATTTT
CDR3 protein: CATSDFGHSGNTIYF

V gene: TRBV28
J gene: TRBJ1-2
clone size: -
D gene: -
CDR3 DNA: TGTGCCAGCAGTTTATACCGGTCTTATGGCTACACCTTC
CDR3 protein: CASSLYRSYGYTF

V gene: TRBV15
J gene: TRBJ2-7
clone size: -
D gene: -
CDR3 DNA: TGTGCCACCAGCGTGTCGTACGGCTCCTACGAGCAGTACTTC
CDR3 protein: CATSVSYGSYEQYF

V gene: TRBV6-1
J gene: TRBJ1-1
clone size: -
D gene: -
CDR3 DNA: TGTGCCAGCAGTGAAACCGCAGGGAAAGCTTTCTTT
CDR3 protein: CASSETAGKAFF

V gene: TRBV18
J gene: TRBJ1-5
clone size: -
D gene: -
CDR3 DNA: TGTGCCAGCTCACCACCCGGGGGGGCGCGTAACAATCAGCCCCAGCATTTT
CDR3 protein: CASSPPGGARNNQPQHF